This T cell receptor beta chain is drawn from a study of cytomegalovirus exposure and HLA in healthy donors. Germline CDR1 is MNHEY and CDR2 is SVGAGI. The CDR3 covers 13 residues. J gave up 2 bases and V 8 bases, and 4 bases lay outside the gene matches. PCR amplification relied on 60 Vbeta primers (plus 13 Jbeta primers). The assay was immunoSEQ multiplex PCR, and TCRdb's table has in-frame clones only and misses some. The sample lists more than 95,000 clones; around three quarters were seen once. The sequencing input was PBMCs. This receptor was taken from a female donor in good health and CMV-seronegative. This chain joins TRBV6-5 and TRBJ2-7; 9 nucleotides match TRBD1. The CDR3 protein is CASGRTGAYEQYF. In DNA, the CDR3 is TGTGCCAGCGGTAGGACAGGGGCCTACGAGCAGTACTTC.